Shown below are 9 T cell receptor beta chains from a single sample sequenced in a study of cytotoxic CD8 clonotypes in ibrutinib-treated CLL. Sequenced by immunoSEQ multiplex PCR; TCRdb stores in-frame clones only, minus some. The sample gives about 120,000 clones, 58% of which show up once; around 37% is in the top ten. The sequences come from PBMCs, collected after 24 months of ibrutinib treatment. Receptors originate from a human donor with chronic lymphocytic leukemia.

The chain links TRBV27 to TRBJ2-7; 7 nucleotides align to TRBD2. CDR1 is MNHEY and CDR2 is SMNVEV in the germline V gene (reference sequence). V trimming: 0 bases; J trimming: 6 bases; junction bases outside the gene matches: 2. This CDR3 spans 13 amino acids. The CDR3 reads CASSLSGEGEQYF. The CDR3 nucleotides read TGTGCCAGCAGTTTATCAGGGGAGGGCGAGCAGTACTTC.

The V call is TRBV21-1, the J call TRBJ1-1; the table's D call TRBD1 went unverified against the DNA. TRBV21-1 is designated a pseudogene. The length of the CDR3 is 17 residues. The CDR3 sequence is CASSTPPGQPVDTEAFF. CDR3 sequence (DNA): TGTGCCAGCAGCACCCCCCCCGGACAGCCGGTAGACACTGAAGCTTTCTTT.

The V gene is TRBV21-1, the J gene TRBJ2-7; TRBD2 is the table's D call and was not checked against the DNA. TRBV21-1 is termed a pseudogene. This CDR3 comprises 16 residues. The CDR3 region has the DNA TGTGCCAGCAGCAAAAGGGGGGGGACTAGCGGATACGAGCAGTACTTC. Its protein product is CASSKRGGTSGYEQYF.

The chain joins TRBV29-1 to TRBJ1-2, with 9 bases fitting TRBD1. The CDR3 extends over 11 amino acids. V gave up 7 bases and J gave up 11 bases; unmatched junction bases: 8. The germline CDR1 and CDR2 sequences are SQVTM and ANQGSEA. CDR3 bases: TGCAGCGGGACCGGGACAGGGATTTACACCTTC. It specifies CSGTGTGIYTF. The variable domain in full, with the rest retrieved from reference TRBV29-1 and TRBJ1-2, is SAVISQKPSRDICQRGTSLTIQCQVDSQVTMMFWYRQQPGQSLTLIATANQGSEATYESGFVIDKFPISRPNLTFSTLTVSNMSPEDSSIYLCSGTGTGIYTFGSGTRLTVV.

Written as DNA, the CDR3 is TGTGCCAGCAGCCGGACCCCGCAAGAGACCCAGTACTTC. It codes for CASSRTPQETQYF. The V call is TRBV6-6, the J call TRBJ2-5; no definite D call. The germline V gene encodes CDR1 MNHNY and CDR2 SVGAGI (reference sequence). The CDR3 covers 13 residues. V lost 6 bases to trimming and J lost 2 bases, with 10 bases between them.

This clone appeared once. One end of the junction is discordant with germline, which a read error may explain. For the CDR3, the DNA is TGCAGCGTTGTAGTTGGGACTAGCGGGTCCGGCACGGATACGCAGTATTTT. It translates to CSVVVGTSGSGTDTQYF. V and J are TRBV29-1 and TRBJ2-3; 12 bases are a match to TRBD2. CDR1 SQVTM and CDR2 ANQGSEA come from the germline V gene. The CDR3 is 17 amino acids.

The V and J genes are TRBV15 and TRBJ1-2; D unresolved. The CDR3 consists of 13 residues. Between the trimmed V and J ends, which lost 5 bases and 1 base, there was a span of 8 bases. CDR1 is LNHNV, CDR2 YYDKDF, per germline (reference sequence). CDR3 DNA: TGTGCCACCAGCGAAGGACGTAACTATGGCTACACCTTC. This codes for CATSEGRNYGYTF.

On this clone: The junction shows a germline mismatch at one end, possibly a read error. The chain carries TRBV5-1 and TRBJ2-7; possibly TRBD1 for D (6 bases). The CDR3 runs to 13 residues. Per the germline V gene, CDR1 is SGHRS and CDR2 is YFSETQ. This CDR3 reads CVSSAIQGYEQYF. Written as DNA, the CDR3 is TGCGTCAGCAGCGCCATACAGGGCTACGAGCAGTACTTC.

The V gene is TRBV7-2, the J gene TRBJ2-5; D call uncertain. The CDR3 sequence is 15 residues long. The V and J ends lost 1 base and 0 bases respectively, with 9 bases between them. CDR1 is SGHTA and CDR2 is FQGNSA in the germline V gene. The CDR3 sequence: CASSLEWGNQETQYF. The CDR3 nucleotides read TGTGCCAGCAGCTTAGAATGGGGTAACCAAGAGACCCAGTACTTC.